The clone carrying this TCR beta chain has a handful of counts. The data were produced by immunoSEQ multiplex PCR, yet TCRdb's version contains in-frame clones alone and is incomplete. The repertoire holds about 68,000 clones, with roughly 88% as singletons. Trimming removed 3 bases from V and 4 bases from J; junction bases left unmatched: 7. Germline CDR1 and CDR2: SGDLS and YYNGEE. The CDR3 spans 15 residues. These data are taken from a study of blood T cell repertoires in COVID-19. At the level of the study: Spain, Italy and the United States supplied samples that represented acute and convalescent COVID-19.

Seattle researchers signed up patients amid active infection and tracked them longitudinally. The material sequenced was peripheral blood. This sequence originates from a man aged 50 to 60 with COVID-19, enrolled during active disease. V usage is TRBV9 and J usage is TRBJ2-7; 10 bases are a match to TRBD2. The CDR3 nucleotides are TGTGCCAGCAGCGGTACTAGCGGGGCCTGGTACGAGCAGTACTTC. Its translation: CASSGTSGAWYEQYF.